This T cell receptor (beta chain) originates from a study of identical twins. This CDR3 has 12 amino acids. CDR1 SGHDT and CDR2 YYEEEE come from the germline V gene. Trimming took 4 bases from V and 6 from J, leaving 11 bases between them. This clonotype was observed a few times. TCRdb analysed the 5' RACE reads with MiXCR anew, one entry per CDR3 protein. The table lists 470,000 or so distinct CDR3 sequences, 20% to 25% of them singletons. The same sample was also studied in work on T cells expressing NK-cell markers. According to that study: Repertoires of TCR beta were obtained from T cells sorted as CD3+CD56+NKG2C+, CD3+CD56+NKG2C- and CD3+CD56-NKG2C+.

The sample comprised CD4+ T cells sorted from blood. This receptor was identified in a woman between 18 and 30 years old in good health. The chain combines TRBV5-6 with TRBJ2-7; D perhaps matches TRBD1 (6 bases). CDR3 amino acids: CASSPGVGEQYF. The CDR3 DNA reads as TGTGCCAGCAGCCCAGGGGTCGGCGAGCAGTACTTC. Full variable domain (outside the CDR3, taken from reference TRBV5-6 and TRBJ2-7): DAGVTQSPTHLIKTRGQQVTLRCSPKSGHDTVSWYQQALGQGPQFIFQYYEEEERQRGNFPDRFSGHQFPNYSSELNVNALLLGDSALYLCASSPGVGEQYFGPGTRLTVT.